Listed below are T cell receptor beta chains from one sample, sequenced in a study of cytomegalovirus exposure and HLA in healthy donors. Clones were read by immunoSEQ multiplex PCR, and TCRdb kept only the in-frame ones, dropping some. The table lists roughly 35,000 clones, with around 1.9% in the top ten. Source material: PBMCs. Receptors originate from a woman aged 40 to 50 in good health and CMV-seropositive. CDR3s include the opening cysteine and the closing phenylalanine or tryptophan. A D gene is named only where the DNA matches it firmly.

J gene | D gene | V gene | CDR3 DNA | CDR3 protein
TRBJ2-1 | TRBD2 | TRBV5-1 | TGCGCCAGCAGCTTTGGACTAGCGGGGGCCGTTAATTACAATGAGCAGTTCTTC | CASSFGLAGAVNYNEQFF
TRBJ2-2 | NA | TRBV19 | TGTGCCAGTGCGACAGGAACCATCTTAGGCACCGGGGAGCTGTTTTTT | CASATGTILGTGELFF
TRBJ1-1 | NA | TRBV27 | TGTGCCAGCAGTTTAGCGGCCAACACTGAAGCTTTCTTT | CASSLAANTEAFF
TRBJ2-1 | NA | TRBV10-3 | TGTGCCATCAGACAGGGCAATGAGCAGTTCTTC | CAIRQGNEQFF
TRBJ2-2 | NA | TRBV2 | TGTGCCAGCAGTTGGCAGATGTTAAACACCGGGGAGCTGTTTTTT | CASSWQMLNTGELFF
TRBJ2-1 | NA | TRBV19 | TGTGCCAGTAGTATCTTAGAACTAGCTGAGCAGTTCTTC | CASSILELAEQFF
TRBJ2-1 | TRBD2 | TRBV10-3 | TGTGCCATCAGTGAAGAGGGAGGGTATAATGAGCAGTTCTTC | CAISEEGGYNEQFF
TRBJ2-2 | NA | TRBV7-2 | TGTGCCAGCGGCGAGCAGGGGATCGTACGCGTGGGGGAGCTGTTTTTT | CASGEQGIVRVGELFF
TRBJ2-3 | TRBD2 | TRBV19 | TGTGCCAGTAGTCCGCGGACTAGCGGGATTGCGGATACGCAGTATTTT | CASSPRTSGIADTQYF
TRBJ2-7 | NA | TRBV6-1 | TGTGCCACTACGGACAGTCCCCCCTACGAGCAGTACTTC | CATTDSPPYEQYF
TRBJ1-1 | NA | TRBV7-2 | TGTGCCAGCAGCCCCGGCCCGGGTGTAGGTGAAGCTTTCTTT | CASSPGPGVGEAFF
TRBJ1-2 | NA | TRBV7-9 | TGTGCCAGCAGCTCGGGCGGGGGGGGTGACGCCTATGGCTACACCTTC | CASSSGGGGDAYGYTF
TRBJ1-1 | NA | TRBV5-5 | TGTGCCAGCAGCTTGGTCCCGACAGAAACAGCTGAAGCTTTCTTT | CASSLVPTETAEAFF
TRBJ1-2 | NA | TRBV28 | TGTGCCAGCAGTTTAGGGGCAGGACGTACTAACTATGGCTACACCTTC | CASSLGAGRTNYGYTF
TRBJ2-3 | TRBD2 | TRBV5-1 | TGCGCCAGCAGTTATAGCGGGGGGGCGTTAGATACGCAGTATTTT | CASSYSGGALDTQYF
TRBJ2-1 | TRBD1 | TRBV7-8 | TGTGCCAGCAAGGACAGGGGGTACAATGAGCAGTTCTTC | CASKDRGYNEQFF
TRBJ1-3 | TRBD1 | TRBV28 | TGTGCCAGCAGCCGGACGGCTGGGACAGGGGGAAACACCATATATTTT | CASSRTAGTGGNTIYF